This TCR beta chain was identified in a study of Graves' ophthalmopathy and Graves' hyperthyroidism. The V end was cut by 6 bases, the J end by 0 bases, with 11 bases between. The CDR3 runs to 14 residues. Germline V lookup: CDR1 MDHEN, CDR2 SYDVKM. RNA transcripts yielded amplified TCR beta CDR3 regions. First-round RT-PCR used HTBI primers; second-round multiplex PCR followed. TCRdb fed the multiplex PCR reads into MiXCR, producing one record per CDR3 protein. This table has over 500,000 distinct CDR3 sequences, roughly 20% appearing once. This clonotype came up many times. Sequenced: peripheral blood. The receptor was isolated from a woman under 30 with stable Graves' hyperthyroidism. Some clones in this sample may be carry-over from other donors' samples. The chain employs TRBV28 and TRBJ2-5; no clear D. CDR3 amino acids: CASRPLTHQETQYF. The DNA for the CDR3 is TGTGCCAGCAGACCCTTGACGCACCAAGAGACCCAGTACTTC.